Shown below are 14 T cell receptor beta chains from a single sample sequenced in a study of CD8 T cells in ankylosing spondylitis. MiXCR, run by TCRdb on the 5' RACE reads, gives a single entry per CDR3 protein. The table lists around 300,000 distinct CDR3 sequences, around 20% of them singletons, with roughly 3.6% in the top ten. Sequencing used blood, either unsorted or a sorted T cell fraction (not recorded which). These receptors were taken from a female donor with ankylosing spondylitis or in good health (not recorded which).

The V call is TRBV15, the J call TRBJ2-1, with 10 bases lining up with TRBD2. The CDR3 consists of 19 residues. Germline assignment: CDR1 LNHNV and CDR2 YYDKDF (reference sequence). V was pared by 5 bases and J by 3 bases, with 16 bases of the junction left unmatched. The CDR3 DNA reads TGTGCCACCAGCGCGCGCCCACCCGGGCTAGCGGGAGTCTACAATGAGCAGTTCTTC. It translates to CATSARPPGLAGVYNEQFF.

This clonotype turned up a few times. V usage is TRBV12-3 or TRBV12-4 and J usage is TRBJ1-2; D is ambiguous. The length of the CDR3 is 15 residues. V was cut by 2 bases and J by 5 bases, with 15 bases left in between. The CDR3 DNA reads TGTGCCAGCAGTTTATCGCGTTCGGCGGGGTATGGCTACACCTTC. Encoded protein: CASSLSRSAGYGYTF.

The chain carries TRBV20-1 and TRBJ1-1; the match to TRBD1 covers 7 bases. CDR1 and CDR2 from the germline V gene are DFQATT and SNEGSKA (reference sequence). CDR3 length equals 13 residues. The V gene end was trimmed by 6 bases and the J gene end by 6 bases; junction bases not matched to a gene: 10. This CDR3 is CSAMTGNLAEAFF. Written as DNA, the CDR3 is TGCAGTGCCATGACAGGGAATTTGGCTGAAGCTTTCTTT.

This sequence joins TRBV27 and TRBJ2-7; 9 positions agree with TRBD2. Germline V CDR1 and CDR2: MNHEY, SMNVEV (reference sequence). CDR3 size: 13 residues. The J segment lost 2 bases and the V segment lost 5 bases, leaving 1 base of the junction unmatched. The CDR3 region has the DNA TGTGCCAGCAGTCGACTAGCGGCCTACGAGCAGTACTTC. It yields the protein CASSRLAAYEQYF.

The rearrangement uses TRBV30 and TRBJ2-2, with a possible D match to TRBD1 (6 bases). V lost 4 bases and J 5 bases, leaving 17 bases between the germline ends. The CDR3 contains 15 residues. Germline V gives CDR1 GTSNPN, CDR2 SVGIG (reference sequence). CDR3 nucleotides: TGTGCCTGGAACACAGGGCGATCGGTTACCGGGGAGCTGTTTTTT. Translation gives CAWNTGRSVTGELFF.

This chain joins TRBV20-1 and TRBJ1-1; D remains unclear. CDR1 is DFQATT, CDR2 SNEGSKA, per germline (reference sequence). Between the trimmed V and J ends, which lost 3 bases and 5 bases, there was a span of 7 bases. There are 11 residues in the CDR3. In DNA form, the CDR3 reads TGCAGTGCTAGTAATCCTACTGAAGCTTTCTTT. It specifies CSASNPTEAFF.

This chain joins TRBV28 and TRBJ2-4; 10 nucleotides match TRBD1. The CDR3 is made up of 16 amino acids. Germline V CDR1 and CDR2: MDHEN, SYDVKM. V lost 5 bases, J lost 8 bases, and 12 bases stayed unmatched. This CDR3 is CASSRGQGKGEDIQYF. The CDR3 nucleotides read TGTGCCAGCAGTCGGGGACAGGGGAAGGGGGAAGACATTCAGTACTTC. The full variable domain, rest sourced from reference TRBV28 and TRBJ2-4, is DVKVTQSSRYLVKRTGEKVFLECVQDMDHENMFWYRQDPGLGLRLIYFSYDVKMKEKGDIPEGYSVSREKKERFSLILESASTNQTSMYLCASSRGQGKGEDIQYFGAGTRLSVL.

The chain links TRBV20-1 to TRBJ1-5, with 9 bases matching TRBD1. CDR3 length: 15 residues. Looked up from germline, CDR1 is DFQATT and CDR2 is SNEGSKA (reference sequence). V shed 1 base, J shed 5 bases, and the junction held 6 bases outside the gene matches. CDR3 sequence reads: CSARVLTGGDQPQHF. The DNA of the CDR3 is TGCAGTGCTAGAGTTCTCACAGGGGGCGATCAGCCCCAGCATTTT.

The V call is TRBV5-1, the J call TRBJ2-2, with 10 nucleotides matching TRBD2. Germline CDR1 reads SGHRS; CDR2 reads YFSETQ. The V and J ends lost 3 bases and 5 bases, in that order; junction bases with no gene match: 10. The CDR3 runs 17 residues. The CDR3 is CASSSRLSGRRTGELFF. The CDR3 DNA is TGCGCCAGCAGCTCCCGCCTTAGCGGGAGGAGGACCGGGGAGCTGTTTTTT.

This clonotype was detected a few times. The chain combines TRBV10-3 with TRBJ1-3; TRBD1 might be the D (6 bases). The germline gives CDR1 ENHRY, CDR2 SYGVKD. V was cut by 8 bases and J by 3 bases, with 8 bases left in between. The CDR3 totals 12 residues. The CDR3 sequence: CAIAGDGNTIYF. CDR3 in DNA: TGTGCCATCGCAGGGGATGGAAACACCATATATTTT.

This sequence joins TRBV7-2 and TRBJ2-7, with TRBD2 identical over 9 bases. The CDR3 runs 18 residues. CDR1 and CDR2 (germline): SGHTA, FQGNSA. V was clipped by 0 bases and J by 3 bases; unmatched bases: 12. CDR3 nucleotide sequence: TGTGCCAGCAGCTTAGCGCCCAGCGGGAGGTCGGCTTTCTACGAGCAGTACTTC. It is translated as CASSLAPSGRSAFYEQYF.

The J gene is TRBJ2-3, the V gene TRBV30; D remains unclear. CDR1 and CDR2 (germline): GTSNPN, SVGIG (reference sequence). V was trimmed by 1 base and J by 7 bases, leaving 18 bases between them. The CDR3 totals 15 residues. The CDR3 DNA sequence: TGTGCCTGGAGTGCCCAAAAAGGGTTACCCTATACGCAGTATTTT. Encoded protein: CAWSAQKGLPYTQYF.

This chain links TRBV7-2 with TRBJ1-2; the D gene is possibly TRBD1 (6 bases). V dropped 0 bases and J dropped 2 bases, with 16 bases sitting between them. The CDR3 runs 17 residues. The V gene's germline CDR1 is SGHTA and CDR2 FQGNSA. Here the CDR3 DNA reads TGTGCCAGCAGCTTAGCGCCGAACAGGGAGGGGAACTATGGCTACACCTTC. This encodes CASSLAPNREGNYGYTF. The full variable domain, in which reference TRBV7-2 and TRBJ1-2 provide the parts outside the CDR3, is GAGVSQSPSNKVTEKGKDVELRCDPISGHTALYWYRQSLGQGLEFLIYFQGNSAPDKSGLPSDRFSAERTGGSVSTLTIQRTQQEDSAVYLCASSLAPNREGNYGYTFGSGTRLTVV.

CDR3 bases: TGCGCCAGCAGCCAATCCCGAGCGGCGGGTATCGGGTTCTTC. Its translation is CASSQSRAAGIGFF. The chain couples TRBV4-3 to TRBJ2-1; TRBD2 is a possible D gene (5 bases). This CDR3 contains 14 residues. V lost 2 bases to trimming and J lost 15 bases, with 20 bases between them. Germline V gene lookup returns CDR1 LGHNA and CDR2 YSLEER.